What follows are 19 T cell receptor beta chains derived from one specimen sequenced in a study of blood T cell repertoires in COVID-19. Method: immunoSEQ multiplex PCR; TCRdb's copy keeps in-frame clones and lacks some. The sample contains around 170,000 clones, around 80% of which appear only once. The material sequenced was PBMCs or T cells enriched from blood (not recorded which). These receptors were obtained from a man aged 45 to 65 who had recovered from COVID-19.

V gene TRBV5-6 combines with J gene TRBJ1-4; tentatively, D is TRBD1 (5 bases). This CDR3 is 15 amino acids long. Trimming removed 2 bases at V and 1 base at J, with 9 bases between. Germline loops: CDR1 SGHDT, CDR2 YYEEEE. CDR3 in DNA: TGTGCCAGCAGCTTTCGGGGGTTAACTAATGAAAAACTGTTTTTT. Its protein product is CASSFRGLTNEKLFF. Supplemented by reference TRBV5-6 and TRBJ1-4, the full variable domain reads DAGVTQSPTHLIKTRGQQVTLRCSPKSGHDTVSWYQQALGQGPQFIFQYYEEEERQRGNFPDRFSGHQFPNYSSELNVNALLLGDSALYLCASSFRGLTNEKLFFGSGTQLSVL.

In this sample, this clone turned up once. V is TRBV5-1 and J is TRBJ1-2, with 8 bases aligning to TRBD1. Germline CDR1 SGHRS, CDR2 YFSETQ. This CDR3 has 16 amino acids. The V segment lost 7 bases and the J segment 0 bases; nucleotides outside the gene matches: 11. CDR3 bases: TGCGCCAGCTCCTTGGGAGGGACAGGATCTAACTATGGCTACACCTTC. Translating gives CASSLGGTGSNYGYTF.

The V gene is TRBV3-1 (or the pseudogene TRBV3-2), the J gene TRBJ1-3, with a weak D call TRBD1 (5 bases). With 0 bases removed from V and 4 bases from J, the gap between germline ends came to 13 bases. The length of the CDR3 is 16 residues. CDR1 LGHDT and CDR2 YNNKEL come from the germline V gene (reference sequence). CDR3 protein: CASSQDRLGAGNTIYF. The CDR3, as DNA: TGTGCCAGCAGCCAAGATCGTTTAGGGGCAGGAAACACCATATATTTT.

The chain recombines TRBV7-2 with TRBJ1-6; tentatively, D is TRBD1 (6 bases). There are 14 residues in the CDR3. V lost 3 bases and J lost 7, with 10 bases in between. Per germline, CDR1 SGHTA and CDR2 FQGNSA. CDR3 in amino acids: CASSFAGANSPLHF. Here the CDR3 DNA reads TGTGCCAGCAGCTTTGCGGGGGCGAATTCACCCCTCCACTTT.

V usage is TRBV5-6 and J usage is TRBJ2-7; D is perhaps TRBD2 (5 bases). The CDR3 loop spans 15 amino acids. Trimming left V 4 bases short and J 4 bases short, with 18 bases between. Germline V gene data show CDR1 as SGHDT and CDR2 as YYEEEE. CDR3 protein: CASSPLGPKMYEQYF. CDR3 DNA: TGTGCCAGCAGCCCACTAGGCCCGAAGATGTACGAGCAGTACTTC.

This chain connects TRBV4-1 to TRBJ2-7; 7 positions agree with TRBD1. V lost 0 bases and J lost 0; bases outside the gene matches: 5. Looked up from germline, CDR1 is MGHRA and CDR2 is YSYEKL. This CDR3 is 16 amino acids long. For the CDR3, the DNA is TGCGCCAGCAGCCAAGAGGCGGACAGGTCCTCCTACGAGCAGTACTTC. Its translation: CASSQEADRSSYEQYF.

The gene calls are TRBV28 and TRBJ1-5; no reliable D call. Germline V gives CDR1 MDHEN, CDR2 SYDVKM. CDR3 length: 13 residues. With 6 bases removed from V and 7 bases from J, the gap between germline ends came to 13 bases. The CDR3 nucleotides read TGTGCCAGCAGAGAGGGTTTGGGGCAGCCCCAGCATTTT. It encodes CASREGLGQPQHF.

The gene calls are TRBV5-5 and TRBJ1-2, with D possibly being TRBD1 (5 bases). This CDR3 comprises 15 residues. Germline loops: CDR1 SGHKS, CDR2 YYEKEE (reference sequence). V lost 4 bases and J 2 bases, leaving 15 bases between the germline ends. The CDR3 bases are TGTGCCAGCAGCCCCCAGGGTGGCCCCAACTATGGCTACACCTTC. It codes for CASSPQGGPNYGYTF.

V gene TRBV28 combines with J gene TRBJ1-2, with 10 positions matching TRBD1. There are 16 residues in the CDR3. CDR1 is MDHEN, CDR2 SYDVKM, per germline. Trimming cost V 3 bases and J 4 bases; bases outside gene matches: 8. This chain's CDR3 is CASSFGTGARAYGYTF. The CDR3 bases are TGTGCCAGCAGTTTCGGGACAGGGGCACGAGCCTATGGCTACACCTTC.

This CDR3 reads CASRRTPTTGELFF. The CDR3 coding sequence is TGTGCCAGCAGACGGACACCGACCACCGGGGAGCTGTTTTTT. The genes are TRBV2 and TRBJ2-2; TRBD1 might be the D (5 bases). The ends were cut back, 6 bases at V and 4 bases at J, with 12 bases in the middle. The CDR3 is 14 amino acids. Germline CDR1 reads SNHLY; CDR2 reads FYNNEI.

The V call is TRBV7-2, the J call TRBJ2-5; 9 positions agree with TRBD2. Losses at the gene ends were 1 base for V and 5 bases for J; bases not matched to a gene: 8. Germline lookup yields CDR1 SGHTA and CDR2 FQGNSA. The CDR3 covers 16 residues. The CDR3 bases are TGTGCCAGCAGCTTAGTGGGCGGGGGGGCCGAGGAGACCCAGTACTTC. Translating gives CASSLVGGGAEETQYF. Combining the CDR3 with reference TRBV7-2 and TRBJ2-5 gives the whole variable domain GAGVSQSPSNKVTEKGKDVELRCDPISGHTALYWYRQSLGQGLEFLIYFQGNSAPDKSGLPSDRFSAERTGGSVSTLTIQRTQQEDSAVYLCASSLVGGGAEETQYFGPGTRLLVL.

V gene TRBV30 combines with J gene TRBJ1-5, with D possibly being TRBD1 (5 bases). Germline V gene lookup returns CDR1 GTSNPN and CDR2 SVGIG (reference sequence). Trimming removed 3 bases from V and 6 bases from J, with 15 bases in between. This CDR3 contains 14 residues. CDR3 in amino acids: CAWSRPGGGQPQHF. CDR3 sequence (DNA): TGTGCCTGGAGCCGCCCCGGGGGGGGTCAGCCCCAGCATTTT. Full variable domain (outside the CDR3, taken from reference TRBV30 and TRBJ1-5): SQTIHQWPATLVQPVGSPLSLECTVEGTSNPNLYWYRQAAGRGLQLLFYSVGIGQISSEVPQNLSASRPQDRQFILSSKKLLLSDSGFYLCAWSRPGGGQPQHFGDGTRLSIL.

This chain joins TRBV27 and TRBJ1-2, with D possibly TRBD1 on 5 matching bases. This CDR3 region has 18 residues. The germline V gene encodes CDR1 MNHEY and CDR2 SMNVEV (reference sequence). Trimming pared 0 bases from V and 5 bases from J, leaving 22 bases between. The CDR3 region has the DNA TGTGCCAGCAGTTTATCGTTGTTTGGGCCCGCCGGGGGGTATGGCTACACCTTC. As protein: CASSLSLFGPAGGYGYTF.

This chain links TRBV2 with TRBJ1-1; D is uncertain. Deletions cut 4 bases from V and 1 base from J, with 10 bases between. Per the germline V gene, CDR1 is SNHLY and CDR2 is FYNNEI. The CDR3 runs to 14 residues. The CDR3: CASSVGGSNTEAFF. The CDR3 DNA reads as TGTGCCAGCAGTGTAGGAGGTTCGAACACTGAAGCTTTCTTT.

The V gene is TRBV7-6, the J gene TRBJ2-5; 9 bases align to TRBD2. CDR3 length: 16 amino acids. Germline CDR1 SGHVS, CDR2 FNYEAQ. Trimming took 7 bases from V and 0 from J; bases not matched to a gene: 9. The CDR3 region has the DNA TGTGCCAGCACCTTGGGGGCGGGGGGGTACCAAGAGACCCAGTACTTC. This encodes CASTLGAGGYQETQYF.

The chain employs TRBV4-1 and TRBJ1-4; D remains ambiguous. V dropped 2 bases and J dropped 7 bases, with 17 bases sitting between them. The CDR3 runs 16 residues. Germline loops: CDR1 MGHRA, CDR2 YSYEKL. Here the CDR3 reads CASSQTMLSGFEKLFF. CDR3 sequence (DNA): TGCGCCAGCAGCCAAACTATGCTGTCGGGTTTTGAAAAACTGTTTTTT.

This chain joins TRBV10-3 and TRBJ2-1, with a weak D call TRBD1 (5 bases). CDR3 length: 14 amino acids. CDR1 and CDR2 (germline): ENHRY, SYGVKD. The V end was cut by 4 bases, the J end by 6 bases, with 13 bases between. CDR3 sequence: CAISAGRQGNEQFF. The CDR3 DNA reads TGTGCCATCAGTGCCGGCCGGCAGGGCAATGAGCAGTTCTTC.

This rearrangement joins TRBV28 to TRBJ2-5, with 8 positions matching TRBD1. Germline V gene lookup returns CDR1 MDHEN and CDR2 SYDVKM. CDR3 length: 13 amino acids. V lost 4 bases to trimming and J lost 5 bases; unmatched junction nucleotides: 3. This CDR3 reads CASSSGGPETQYF. The CDR3 coding sequence is TGTGCCAGCAGTTCAGGGGGCCCCGAGACCCAGTACTTC.

This sequence joins TRBV7-3 and TRBJ1-1; possible D gene TRBD1, 5 bases. In germline, CDR1 is SGHTA, CDR2 FQGTGA. Trimming left V 4 bases short and J 4 bases short, with 10 bases between. The CDR3 covers 13 residues. CDR3 residues: CASSSSGITEAFF. The CDR3 coding sequence is TGTGCCAGCAGCTCCTCAGGGATCACTGAAGCTTTCTTT.